This T cell receptor (beta chain) was recovered during a study of monozygotic twins with inflammatory bowel disease. Germline-derived CDR1 and CDR2 are LGHDT and YNNKEL (reference sequence). There are 15 residues in the CDR3. TCRdb re-called the 5' RACE reads, yielding one record per CDR3 amino acid sequence without DNA. This sample's table has 210,000 or so distinct CDR3 sequences. The sequenced sample was blood. The chain combines TRBV3-1 with TRBJ1-1; with no DNA, the TCRdb D assignment of TRBD1 cannot be verified. This clonotype originated in a human donor with ulcerative colitis or Crohn's disease, or a healthy co-twin of an affected twin (not recorded which). The CDR3 sequence: CASSNTGGRNTEAFF.